The rows below give T cell receptor beta chains drawn from one sample of a study of cytomegalovirus exposure and HLA in healthy donors. Only in-frame clones appear in the TCRdb table, and some are missing; sequencing was by immunoSEQ multiplex PCR. The repertoire consists of 120,000 or so clones, with over 70% occurring once and the leading ten covering 3.5% to 4.5%. Sequencing was performed on PBMCs. These receptor sequences come from a man in his late teens or twenties in good health and CMV-seropositive. CDR3s include the opening cysteine and the closing phenylalanine or tryptophan.

V: TRBV6-5
J: TRBJ2-1
length: 14
CDR3: CASKGGQGIPEQFF

V: TRBV4-2
J: TRBJ2-7
length: 17
CDR3: CASSQETSGVGTYEQYF

V: TRBV5-1
J: TRBJ1-1
length: 13
CDR3: CASSLEFLAEAFF

V: TRBV7-9
J: TRBJ1-5
length: 14
CDR3: CASSLSGSTQPQHF

V: TRBV25-1
J: TRBJ2-1
length: 17
CDR3: CASRPTLAGEFFNEQFF

V: TRBV2
J: TRBJ1-1
length: 13
CDR3: CASSGGGAVQAFF

V: TRBV4-3
J: TRBJ1-1
length: 13
CDR3: CASSHQGGTEAFF

V: TRBV4-2
J: TRBJ1-1
length: 14
CDR3: CASRWNTGTTEAFF

V: TRBV27
J: TRBJ1-2
length: 14
CDR3: CASSSSTGIYGYTF

V: TRBV6-5
J: TRBJ1-4
length: 15
CDR3: CASSPIGGNNEKLFF

V: TRBV5-5
J: TRBJ1-1
length: 14
CDR3: CASSLGQSNTEAFF

V: TRBV21-1
J: TRBJ2-5
length: 13
CDR3: CASSKGQGETQYF

V: TRBV19
J: TRBJ2-5
length: 15
CDR3: CASSNRGAGAETQYF

V: TRBV27
J: TRBJ2-4
length: 18
CDR3: CASSPAPGVVGAKNIQYF

V: TRBV15
J: TRBJ1-4
length: 14
CDR3: CATSSTGAGEKLFF

V: TRBV6-5
J: TRBJ2-7
length: 14
CDR3: CASRARGASYEQYF

V: TRBV4-3
J: TRBJ1-3
length: 15
CDR3: CASSQDLGRGNTIYF

V: TRBV5-4
J: TRBJ2-5
length: 14
CDR3: CASSRDGGQETQYF

V: TRBV5-6
J: NA
length: 14
CDR3: CASSLLTGTGEQYF

V: TRBV5-1
J: TRBJ1-6
length: 16
CDR3: CASSAAGGVLISPLHF

V: TRBV2
J: TRBJ1-1
length: 14
CDR3: CASTLDRALMGAFF

V: TRBV7-2
J: TRBJ1-4
length: 15
CDR3: CASSRKTGYGEKLFF

V: TRBV4-3
J: TRBJ2-1
length: 17
CDR3: CASSQELAGINYNEQFF

V: TRBV30
J: TRBJ1-1
length: 11
CDR3: CAWTRGNQAFF

V: TRBV29-1
J: TRBJ2-1
length: 19
CDR3: CSVDASGLAGEIAYNEQFF

V: TRBV12-5
J: TRBJ2-3
length: 16
CDR3: CASGLVLDRSTDTQYF

V: TRBV4-3
J: NA
length: 15
CDR3: CASARNRGEAYEQYF

V: TRBV30
J: TRBJ2-3
length: 15
CDR3: CAWSVQGGRADTQYF

V: TRBV5-4
J: TRBJ2-1
length: 13
CDR3: CASSWKDSNEQFF

V: TRBV4-3
J: TRBJ1-5
length: 16
CDR3: CASSQDAGRGNQPQHF

V: TRBV5-1
J: TRBJ2-3
length: 15
CDR3: CASSLARQLTDTQYF

V: TRBV9
J: TRBJ2-7
length: 19
CDR3: CASSSTRPGQGPASYEQYF

V: TRBV2
J: TRBJ2-5
length: 14
CDR3: CASNDRGYQETQYF